This T cell receptor beta chain was identified in a study of cytomegalovirus exposure and HLA in healthy donors. This CDR3 is built from 18 residues. The ends lost 6 bases at V and 2 bases at J; junction bases unmatched: 18. Germline-derived CDR1 and CDR2 are MDHEN and SYDVKM. A multiplex PCR was run with 60 Vbeta primers and 13 Jbeta primers. Profiling relied on immunoSEQ multiplex PCR, and the TCRdb table lists in-frame clones only, not all of them. Altogether over 150,000 clones are present, 70% to 90% being singletons, with the ten largest covering around 6.7%. This clone was seen only a few times.

The chain carries TRBV28 and TRBJ1-2; 7 nucleotides line up with TRBD1. Material: PBMCs. This receptor was obtained from a woman aged 30 to 39 in good health and CMV-seropositive. CDR3 in DNA: TGTGCCAGCAGCCTATGGATGGGGGACAGCTTCCCCAACTATGGCTACACCTTC. Protein product: CASSLWMGDSFPNYGYTF.